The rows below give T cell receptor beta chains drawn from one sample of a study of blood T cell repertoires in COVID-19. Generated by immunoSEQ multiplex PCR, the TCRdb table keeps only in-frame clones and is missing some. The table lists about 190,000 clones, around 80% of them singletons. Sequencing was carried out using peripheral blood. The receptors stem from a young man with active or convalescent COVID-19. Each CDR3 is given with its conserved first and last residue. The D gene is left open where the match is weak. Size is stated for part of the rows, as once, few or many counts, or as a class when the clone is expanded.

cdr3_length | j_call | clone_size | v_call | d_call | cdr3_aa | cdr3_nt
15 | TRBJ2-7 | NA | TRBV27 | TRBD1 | CASSFGQGWPYEQYF | TGTGCCAGCAGTTTCGGACAGGGGTGGCCCTACGAGCAGTACTTC
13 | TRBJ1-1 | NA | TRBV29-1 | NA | CSVGGALNTEAFF | TGCAGCGTTGGGGGCGCATTGAACACTGAAGCTTTCTTT
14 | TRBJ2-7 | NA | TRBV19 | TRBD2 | CASSIAGGSYEQYF | TGTGCCAGTAGTATAGCGGGAGGATCCTACGAGCAGTACTTC
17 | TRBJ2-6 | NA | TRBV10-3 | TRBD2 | CAISVSGLAVLDNVLTF | TGTGCCATCAGTGTTTCAGGACTAGCCGTGTTAGACAACGTCCTGACTTTC
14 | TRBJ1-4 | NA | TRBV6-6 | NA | CASATGHSNEKLFF | TGTGCCAGCGCCACAGGGCATTCAAATGAAAAACTGTTTTTT
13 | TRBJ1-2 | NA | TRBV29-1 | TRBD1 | CSVGGQGNYGYTF | TGCAGCGTGGGAGGACAGGGTAACTATGGCTACACCTTC
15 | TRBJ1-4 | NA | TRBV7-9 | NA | CASSQGGATNEKLFF | TGTGCCAGCAGCCAAGGGGGTGCAACTAATGAAAAACTGTTTTTT
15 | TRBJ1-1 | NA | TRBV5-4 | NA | CASSRSDSSSTEAFF | TGTGCCAGCAGCCGATCGGACAGTTCATCCACTGAAGCTTTCTTT
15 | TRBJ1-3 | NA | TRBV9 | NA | CASSLTGGSGNTIYF | TGTGCCAGCAGCCTCACGGGGGGCAGTGGAAACACCATATATTTT
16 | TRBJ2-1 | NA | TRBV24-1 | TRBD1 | CATSDPGQEKNNEQFF | TGTGCCACCAGTGACCCGGGACAGGAGAAGAACAATGAGCAGTTCTTC
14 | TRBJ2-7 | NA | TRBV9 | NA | CASSLTPAGYEQYF | TGTGCCAGCAGCCTCACCCCGGCGGGCTACGAGCAGTACTTC
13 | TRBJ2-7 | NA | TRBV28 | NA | CASSLTGSYEQYF | TGTGCCAGCAGTTTGACAGGTTCCTACGAGCAGTACTTC
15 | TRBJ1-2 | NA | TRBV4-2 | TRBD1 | CASSQSGQGDYGYTF | TGTGCCAGCAGCCAGAGCGGACAGGGGGACTATGGCTACACCTTC
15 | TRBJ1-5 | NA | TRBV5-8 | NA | CASSYTGSGGQPQHF | TGTGCCAGCAGCTACACAGGATCTGGCGGTCAGCCCCAGCATTTT
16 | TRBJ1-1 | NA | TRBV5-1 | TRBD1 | CASSLAGTGGATEAFF | TGCGCCAGCAGCCTTGCTGGGACAGGGGGAGCCACTGAAGCTTTCTTT
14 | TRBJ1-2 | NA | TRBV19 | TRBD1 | CASRWQGADGGYTF | TGTGCCAGTAGGTGGCAGGGGGCGGATGGTGGCTACACCTTC
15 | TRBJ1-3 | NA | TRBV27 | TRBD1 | CASSLVGGFGNTIYF | TGTGCCAGCAGTTTAGTAGGGGGCTTTGGAAACACCATATATTTT
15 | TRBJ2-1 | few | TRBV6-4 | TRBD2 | CASSDSGGRGNEQFF | TGTGCCAGCAGTGACTCTGGCGGGAGGGGAAATGAGCAGTTCTTC
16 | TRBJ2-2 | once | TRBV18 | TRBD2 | CASSPRGGVNTGELFF | TGTGCCAGCTCACCGCGCGGGGGAGTGAACACCGGGGAGCTGTTTTTT
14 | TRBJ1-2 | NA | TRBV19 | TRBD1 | CASSRPGQNYGYTF | TGTGCCAGTAGCCGCCCGGGACAGAACTATGGCTACACCTTC
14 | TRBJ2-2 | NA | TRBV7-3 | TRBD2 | CASSLGRDTGELFF | TGTGCCAGCAGCTTAGGGAGGGACACCGGGGAGCTGTTTTTT
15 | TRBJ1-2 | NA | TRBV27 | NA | CASSFSPAEGYGYTF | TGTGCCAGCAGTTTTAGTCCGGCGGAAGGCTATGGCTACACCTTC
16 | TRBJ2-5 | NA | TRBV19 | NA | CASSIDGSDSTETQYF | TGTGCCAGTAGTATAGACGGGAGCGACAGTACGGAGACCCAGTACTTC
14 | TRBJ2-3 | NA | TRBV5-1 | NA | CASSGPLITDTQYF | TGCGCCAGCAGCGGCCCTCTTATCACAGATACGCAGTATTTT
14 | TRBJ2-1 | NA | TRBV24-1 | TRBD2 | CATSSGLDGDEQFF | TGTGCCACCTCCTCGGGACTAGATGGAGATGAGCAGTTCTTC
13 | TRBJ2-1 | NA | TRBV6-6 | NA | CASTLGRGTEQFF | TGTGCCAGCACCTTAGGGAGGGGGACAGAGCAGTTCTTC